The 11 T cell receptor beta chains below all came from one sample that was sequenced in a study of blood T cell repertoires in COVID-19. The data were produced by immunoSEQ multiplex PCR, yet TCRdb's version contains in-frame clones alone and is incomplete. Among 100,000 to 150,000 clones listed, 80% to 90% were seen once. Input material: peripheral blood. These receptor sequences come from a woman between 55 and 75 years old with acute or convalescent COVID-19.

The chain links TRBV2 to TRBJ2-7; D unclear. Germline lookup yields CDR1 SNHLY and CDR2 FYNNEI. The V gene lost 3 bases and the J gene lost 0 bases, with 9 bases spanning the gap. This CDR3 spans 14 amino acids. Here the CDR3 DNA reads TGTGCCAGCAGTGATCCCCTATCCTCCTACGAGCAGTACTTC. This translates into CASSDPLSSYEQYF.

The V call is TRBV6-5, the J call TRBJ1-3; the D is unclear. Germline V CDR1 and CDR2: MNHEY, SVGAGI. Trimming took 11 bases from V and 1 from J, leaving 12 bases between them. This CDR3 comprises 13 residues. Here the CDR3 DNA reads TGTGCCGGCCTCGCGGAATCTGGAAACACCATATATTTT. Translated: CAGLAESGNTIYF.

This chain joins TRBV27 and TRBJ2-2, with TRBD2 identical over 12 bases. The CDR3 has 16 amino acids. The J segment lost 4 bases and the V segment lost 6 bases, leaving 6 bases of the junction unmatched. In germline, CDR1 is MNHEY, CDR2 SMNVEV (reference sequence). The CDR3 spells CASRPTSGRTTGELFF. The CDR3 bases are TGTGCCAGCAGGCCCACTAGCGGGAGGACCACCGGGGAGCTGTTTTTT.

This sequence joins TRBV19 and TRBJ1-4; unclear D gene. The CDR3 consists of 14 residues. Trimming took 4 bases from V and 1 from J, leaving 7 bases between them. CDR1 LNHDA and CDR2 SQIVND come from the germline V gene (reference sequence). CDR3 DNA sequence: TGTGCCAGTAGTACGCGGGTAACTAATGAAAAACTGTTTTTT. It specifies CASSTRVTNEKLFF.

V and J are TRBV30 and TRBJ1-5; 7 positions match TRBD1. Germline V CDR1 and CDR2: GTSNPN, SVGIG (reference sequence). Trimming removed 1 base from V and 6 bases from J; junction bases left unmatched: 6. The CDR3 extends over 14 amino acids. The CDR3 loop is CAWSGQGGGQPQHF. DNA for the CDR3: TGTGCCTGGAGTGGGCAGGGGGGAGGTCAGCCCCAGCATTTT.

This chain links TRBV30 with TRBJ1-6, with D tentatively TRBD1 (5 bases). Germline-derived CDR1 and CDR2 are GTSNPN and SVGIG (reference sequence). The CDR3 contains 12 residues. The V end was cut by 5 bases, the J end by 9 bases, with 11 bases between. The CDR3 coding sequence is TGTGCCTGGCAGGGAACAAGTTCACCCCTCCACTTT. This encodes CAWQGTSSPLHF.

This chain connects TRBV24-1 to TRBJ2-1; 12 positions match TRBD1. J lost 10 bases, V lost 7 bases, and 13 bases had no gene match. Germline values: CDR1 KGHDR, CDR2 SFDVKD. The CDR3 has 16 amino acids. The CDR3 reads CATSAGTGGWSQEQFF. The CDR3, as DNA: TGTGCCACCAGCGCCGGGACAGGGGGCTGGAGCCAGGAGCAGTTCTTC.

Here the CDR3 reads CASSPADRAYEQYV. The CDR3 region has the DNA TGTGCCAGCTCACCAGCGGACAGGGCCTACGAGCAGTACGTC. V and J are TRBV18 and TRBJ2-7; 8 bases are a match to TRBD1. Per germline, CDR1 KGHSH and CDR2 LQKENI. V lost 2 bases to trimming and J lost 2 bases; unmatched junction nucleotides: 2. The CDR3 is 14 residues long.

The V and J genes are TRBV28 and TRBJ2-2; 7 bases match TRBD1. With V trimmed by 9 bases and J by 6 bases, 4 bases remained unmatched. Germline lookup yields CDR1 MDHEN and CDR2 SYDVKM. The CDR3 is 12 residues long. This CDR3 reads CASTTGAGELFF. CDR3 sequence (DNA): TGTGCCAGTACTACAGGGGCCGGGGAGCTGTTTTTT. The whole variable domain, remainder taken from reference TRBV28 and TRBJ2-2, is DVKVTQSSRYLVKRTGEKVFLECVQDMDHENMFWYRQDPGLGLRLIYFSYDVKMKEKGDIPEGYSVSREKKERFSLILESASTNQTSMYLCASTTGAGELFFGEGSRLTVL.

The rearrangement uses TRBV7-8 and TRBJ1-1; 7 bases map to TRBD1. The CDR3 spans 15 residues. J lost 4 bases, V lost 5 bases, and 10 bases had no gene match. The V gene's germline CDR1 is SGHVS and CDR2 FQNEAQ. CDR3 nucleotides: TGTGCCAGCAGCCCAAAGGGGGCTGGGAGCACTGAAGCTTTCTTT. Residues: CASSPKGAGSTEAFF. The variable domain in full, with the rest retrieved from reference TRBV7-8 and TRBJ1-1, is GAGVSQSPRYKVAKRGQDVALRCDPISGHVSLFWYQQALGQGPEFLTYFQNEAQLDKSGLPSDRFFAERPEGSVSTLKIQRTQQEDSAVYLCASSPKGAGSTEAFFGQGTRLTVV.

The chain carries TRBV19 and TRBJ1-2, with D uncertain. V was pared by 8 bases and J by 0 bases, with 10 bases between. This CDR3 is built from 13 residues. Germline V lookup: CDR1 LNHDA, CDR2 SQIVND (reference sequence). The CDR3, as DNA: TGTGCCAGTTGGTCTTTAGCTAACTATGGCTACACCTTC. It specifies CASWSLANYGYTF. Combining the CDR3 with reference TRBV19 and TRBJ1-2 gives the whole variable domain DGGITQSPKYLFRKEGQNVTLSCEQNLNHDAMYWYRQDPGQGLRLIYYSQIVNDFQKGDIAEGYSVSREKKESFPLTVTSAQKNPTAFYLCASWSLANYGYTFGSGTRLTVV.